This T cell receptor beta chain was sequenced for a study of blood T cell repertoires in COVID-19. Study-level background: Acute and convalescent COVID-19 samples came from the United States, Italy and Spain.

Produced via immunoSEQ multiplex PCR; TCRdb's table is partial and in-frame only. Among 170,000 or so clones listed, around 80% were seen once. The CDR3 covers 12 residues. Trimming took 4 bases from V and 8 from J; bases not matched to a gene: 4. In germline, CDR1 is LNHDA, CDR2 SQIVND (reference sequence). Sequencing used peripheral blood. The receptor was derived from a man aged 70 or older with active or convalescent COVID-19. The V call is TRBV19, the J call TRBJ1-2; 7 nucleotides line up with TRBD1. The CDR3: CASSNRGLGYTF. The CDR3 nucleotides read TGTGCCAGTAGTAACAGGGGTTTGGGCTACACCTTC.